The text below deals with one T cell receptor (beta chain). This clone appeared a few times. No cognate antigen has been identified for it. Nothing much larger sits one base from this clone, and base qualities are not available. The data were obtained in a study of T cell responses to AZD1222 COVID-19 vaccine (dated by TCRdb to 2020 to 2022). At the level of the whole study: TCR sequencing covered about 230 trial participants: 200 to 210 given two doses of AZD1222 and 26 given two doses of MenACWY control vaccine. Trial participants were enrolled by age into 18-55, 56-69 and 70-plus year subgroups, with around 150, 28 and 57 TCR-sequenced participants respectively.

Overall results and qualifications from the work: Participants were mostly white British, with more females than males. The authors suggested clonal diversity may have been underestimated. Because no day 14 peak-response samples were available, repertoires were characterized only after the peak T cell response. The 56-69-year group was small, and its depth increase did not reach significance, likely because of low power. Reportedly, almost half of the unique spike-specific TCRs recognized epitopes lying outside the regions that are mutated in the B.1.351 and B.1.1.7 variants. Vaccine-associated CD4 TCRs spanned the whole spike protein, with dominant responses in regions 160-218 and 743-854. Spike-specific TCR breadth and depth rose significantly after two AZD1222 doses compared with day 0 and with MenACWY recipients. Conclusions about previously exposed vaccinees were limited because only six AZD1222 recipients were SARS-CoV-2 seropositive at baseline.

The CDR3 regions of human TCRbeta chains were analyzed by immunosequencing. On the study's bioinformatics: Repertoire TCRs were matched against a reference library of SARS-CoV-2-specific TCRs generated with the MIRA antigen-specificity platform. Breadth was defined as the fraction of unique TCRs that were SARS-CoV-2-associated, and depth was defined as the fraction of total T cells that were SARS-CoV-2-associated. Using the MIRA data, each spike-specific TCR was mapped to the spike region that the TCR reacts to and placed in a CD4 or CD8 class. Log10-transformed breadth and depth values were compared by one-way ANOVA with Sidak's multiple comparisons tests. As stored in TCRdb, this immuneACCESS dataset retains in-frame rearrangements with V and J assigned. A fraction of the clones does not appear; measured against another copy, unresolved V genes explain less than half of the discrepancy, and the remainder lacks a known reason. D and trimming were read from the DNA, whereas the V and J calls and clone size are those reported in that table. Here the sample has 90,000 to 110,000 clones; approximately 89% occur a single time. The ten most abundant clones make up around 4% of the sample.

In the paper's terms, the time point label means: about 28 days (+/-7) after the second vaccine dose. Because spike-specific TCR depth and breadth did not differ between the two schedules, AZD1222 recipients who got a second dose at roughly 4 weeks were pooled with those who got a second dose at roughly 12 weeks. Vaccinee samples came from UK trials COV001 and COV002, including a single-blind randomized controlled phase 2/3 trial of AZD1222 (ChAdOx1 nCoV-19) in healthy adults. For TCRbeta chain sequencing, PBMC samples from trial participants were taken at day 0 and at day 28 after the second dose. Material: peripheral blood, obtained 28 days after the second AZD1222 dose. The receptor was derived from an adult who received the AZD1222 COVID-19 vaccine.

CDR3 loop: CASTWGMNSPLHF. DNA sequence: TGTGCCAGTACCTGGGGTATGAATTCACCCCTCCACTTT. This chain joins TRBV19 to TRBJ1-6, with the D segment identity uncertain. According to the germline V gene (reference sequence), CDR1 reads LNHDA and CDR2 reads SQIVND. The junction shows trimming of 7 bases on V and 7 bases on J, plus 11 bases between the germline ends. The CDR3 spans 13 residues, from the cysteine through the phenylalanine. Kept here is only the CDR3 DNA, which spans 39 bases and is read in frame from base 1.